This T cell receptor beta chain was retrieved from a study of cytomegalovirus exposure and HLA in healthy donors. Points from the study as a whole: The study put 150 or so TCR beta chains on its list as cytomegalovirus-associated. Sequencing artifact likely explains a cluster of highly shared sequence variants. Later on, an analysis found that several of the most significant clusters appeared to be linked to common viral pathogens, which included parvovirus B19.

The PCR employed 60 Vbeta primers together with 13 Jbeta primers. TCRdb keeps only in-frame clones here, not all; method: immunoSEQ multiplex PCR. This sample's table has about 170,000 clones. The CDR3 covers 15 residues. CDR1 and CDR2 (germline): MGHRA, YSYEKL. V trimming: 2 bases; J trimming: 5 bases; junction bases outside the gene matches: 7. Details on this clone: Its antigen is not identified.

Sequencing was done on a sample of PBMCs. The receptor was isolated from a woman younger than 35 in good health and CMV-seropositive. The rearrangement links TRBV4-1 to TRBJ2-3, with 7 bases that match TRBD2. The CDR3 here is CASSQTVLAEDTQYF. The CDR3 nucleotides read TGCGCCAGCAGCCAAACCGTTCTAGCGGAAGATACGCAGTATTTT.